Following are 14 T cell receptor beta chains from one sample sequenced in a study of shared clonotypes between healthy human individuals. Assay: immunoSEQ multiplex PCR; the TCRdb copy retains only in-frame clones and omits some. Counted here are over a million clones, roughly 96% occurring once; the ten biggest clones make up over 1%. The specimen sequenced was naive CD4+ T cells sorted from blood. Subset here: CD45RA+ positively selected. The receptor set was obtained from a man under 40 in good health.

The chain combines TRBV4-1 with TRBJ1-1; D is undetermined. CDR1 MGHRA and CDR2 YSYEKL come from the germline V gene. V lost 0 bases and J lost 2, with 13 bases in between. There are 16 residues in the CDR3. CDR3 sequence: CASSQERLGINTEAFF. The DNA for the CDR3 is TGCGCCAGCAGCCAAGAACGGCTCGGGATCAACACTGAAGCTTTCTTT.

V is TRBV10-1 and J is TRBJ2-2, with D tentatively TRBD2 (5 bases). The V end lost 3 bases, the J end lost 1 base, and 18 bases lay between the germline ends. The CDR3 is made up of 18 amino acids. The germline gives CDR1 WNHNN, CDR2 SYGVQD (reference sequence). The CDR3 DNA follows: TGCGCCAGCAGTGAAGGGCTAGGAACAAGCGGGAACACCGGGGAGCTGTTTTTT. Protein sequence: CASSEGLGTSGNTGELFF.

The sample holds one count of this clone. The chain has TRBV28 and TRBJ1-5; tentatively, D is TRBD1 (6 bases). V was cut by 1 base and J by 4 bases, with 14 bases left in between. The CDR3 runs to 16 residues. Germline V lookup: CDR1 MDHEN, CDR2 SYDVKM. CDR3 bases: TGTGCCAGCAGTTTATACCGACAGGACGCAAATCAGCCCCAGCATTTT. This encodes CASSLYRQDANQPQHF.

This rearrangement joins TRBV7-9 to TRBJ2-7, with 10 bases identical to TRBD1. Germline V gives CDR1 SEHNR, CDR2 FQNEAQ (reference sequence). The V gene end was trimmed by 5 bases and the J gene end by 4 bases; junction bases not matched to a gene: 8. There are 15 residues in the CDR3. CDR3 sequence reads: CASSRQTGGEYEQYF. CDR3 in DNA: TGTGCCAGCAGCCGCCAGACAGGGGGCGAGTACGAGCAGTACTTC.

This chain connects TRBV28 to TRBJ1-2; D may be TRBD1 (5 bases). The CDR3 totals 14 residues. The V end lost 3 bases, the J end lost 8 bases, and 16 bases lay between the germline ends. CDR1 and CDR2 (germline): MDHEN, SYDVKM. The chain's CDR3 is CASSLGRVHRGYTF. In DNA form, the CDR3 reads TGTGCCAGCAGTTTGGGCAGGGTTCATCGGGGCTACACCTTC.

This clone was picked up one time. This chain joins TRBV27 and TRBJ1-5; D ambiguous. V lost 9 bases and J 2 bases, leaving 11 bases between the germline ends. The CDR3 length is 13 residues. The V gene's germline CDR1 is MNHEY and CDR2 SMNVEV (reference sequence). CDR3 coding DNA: TGTGCCAGTAAGCCGGCGCGCAATCAGCCCCAGCATTTT. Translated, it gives CASKPARNQPQHF.

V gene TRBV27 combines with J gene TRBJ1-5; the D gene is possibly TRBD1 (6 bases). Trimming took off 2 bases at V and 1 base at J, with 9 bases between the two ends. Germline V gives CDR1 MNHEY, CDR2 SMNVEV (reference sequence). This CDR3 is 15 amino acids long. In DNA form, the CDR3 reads TGTGCCAGCAGTTTACTACAGGGAAGCAATCAGCCCCAGCATTTT. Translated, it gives CASSLLQGSNQPQHF.

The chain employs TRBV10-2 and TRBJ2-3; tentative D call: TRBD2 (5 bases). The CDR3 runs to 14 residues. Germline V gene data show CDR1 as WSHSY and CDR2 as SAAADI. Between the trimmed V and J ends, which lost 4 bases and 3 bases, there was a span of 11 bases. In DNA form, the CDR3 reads TGCGCCAGCAGTGCCGCGGGCTGGACAGATACGCAGTATTTT. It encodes CASSAAGWTDTQYF.

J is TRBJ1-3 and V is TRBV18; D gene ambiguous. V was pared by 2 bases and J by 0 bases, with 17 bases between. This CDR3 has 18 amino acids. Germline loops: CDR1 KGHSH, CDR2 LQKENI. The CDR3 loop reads CASSPLGLTDPSGNTIYF. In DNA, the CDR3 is TGTGCCAGCTCACCATTGGGTCTAACGGACCCCTCTGGAAACACCATATATTTT.

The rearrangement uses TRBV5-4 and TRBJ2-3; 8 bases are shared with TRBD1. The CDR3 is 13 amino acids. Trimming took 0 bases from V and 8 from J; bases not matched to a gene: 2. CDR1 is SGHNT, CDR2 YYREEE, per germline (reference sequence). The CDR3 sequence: CASSLAGGTTQYF. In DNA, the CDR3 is TGTGCCAGCAGCTTGGCAGGGGGCACTACGCAGTATTTT.

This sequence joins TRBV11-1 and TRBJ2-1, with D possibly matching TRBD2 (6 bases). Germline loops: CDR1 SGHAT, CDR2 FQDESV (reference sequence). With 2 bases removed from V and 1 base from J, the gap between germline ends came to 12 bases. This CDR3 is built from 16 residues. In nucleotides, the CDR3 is TGTGCCAGCAGCTTACGGGGGATCAAGTCCTACAATGAGCAGTTCTTC. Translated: CASSLRGIKSYNEQFF. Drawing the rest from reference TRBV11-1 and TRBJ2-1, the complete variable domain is EAEVAQSPRYKITEKSQAVAFWCDPISGHATLYWYRQILGQGPELLVQFQDESVVDDSQLPKDRFSAERLKGVDSTLKIQPAELGDSAMYLCASSLRGIKSYNEQFFGPGTRLTVL.

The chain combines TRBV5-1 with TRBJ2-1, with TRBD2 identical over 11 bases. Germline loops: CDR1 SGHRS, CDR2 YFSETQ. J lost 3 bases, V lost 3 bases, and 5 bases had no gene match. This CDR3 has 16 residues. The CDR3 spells CASSSLAGEFYNEQFF. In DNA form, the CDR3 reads TGCGCCAGCAGCTCACTAGCGGGAGAGTTCTACAATGAGCAGTTCTTC.

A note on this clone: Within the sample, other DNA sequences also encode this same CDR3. CDR3 amino acids: CASSLGGNTGELFF. Here the CDR3 DNA reads TGTGCCAGCAGCTTAGGTGGAAACACCGGGGAGCTGTTTTTT. V and J are TRBV11-3 and TRBJ2-2; D call uncertain. Trimming removed 1 base at V and 2 bases at J, with 5 bases between. This CDR3 has 14 amino acids. Germline V lookup: CDR1 SGHNT, CDR2 YENEEA.

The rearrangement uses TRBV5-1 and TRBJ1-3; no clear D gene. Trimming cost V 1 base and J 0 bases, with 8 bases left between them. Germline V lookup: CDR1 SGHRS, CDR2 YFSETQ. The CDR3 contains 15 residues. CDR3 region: CASSLSPGSGNTIYF. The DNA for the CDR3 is TGCGCCAGCAGCTTGTCGCCAGGCTCTGGAAACACCATATATTTT.